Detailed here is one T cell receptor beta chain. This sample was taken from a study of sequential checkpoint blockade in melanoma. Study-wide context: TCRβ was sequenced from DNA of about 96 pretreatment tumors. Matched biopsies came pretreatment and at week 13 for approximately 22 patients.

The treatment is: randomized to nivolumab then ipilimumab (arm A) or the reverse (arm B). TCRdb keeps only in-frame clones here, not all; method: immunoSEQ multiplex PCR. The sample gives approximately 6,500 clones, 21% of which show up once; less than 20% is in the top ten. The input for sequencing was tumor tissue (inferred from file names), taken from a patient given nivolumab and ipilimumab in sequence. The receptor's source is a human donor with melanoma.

CDR3 sequence (DNA): TGTGCCTGGAGTACCTGGTCCACAGCGAGCAGTAACTATGGCTACACCTTC. Protein product: CAWSTWSTASSNYGYTF. The chain employs TRBV30 and TRBJ1-2, with unresolved D. Trimming removed 2 bases at V and 1 base at J, with 20 bases between. Germline CDR1 and CDR2: GTSNPN and SVGIG (reference sequence). The length of the CDR3 is 17 residues.